The text below deals with one TCR beta chain. This sample was included in a study of blood T cell repertoires in COVID-19. Trimming left V 1 base short and J 2 bases short, with 12 bases between. From germline, CDR1 is MGHRA and CDR2 YSYEKL. CDR3 length equals 16 residues. Participant reports of clinical history set cohort assignment. Sequencing used immunoSEQ multiplex PCR; TCRdb keeps in-frame clones, though not all of them. Of 400,000 to 450,000 clones listed, around 91% were seen once; the top ten hold 0.95% to 1.2%. The sequence derives from a young man who had recovered from COVID-19. The sequencing sample was made of PBMCs or T cells enriched from blood (not recorded which). The chain carries TRBV4-1 and TRBJ1-5; tentative D call: TRBD1 (6 bases). DNA for the CDR3: TGCGCCAGCAGCCAAGGACGAGGGGGGGGCAATCAGCCCCAGCATTTT. Its translation is CASSQGRGGGNQPQHF.